This paragraph covers one T cell receptor beta chain sequence. Participant reports of clinical history set cohort assignment. These data come from a study of blood T cell repertoires in COVID-19. Study at large: T cells, B-cell-depleted T cells, or PBMCs provided the cDNA or gDNA that served as material.

In the original workflow: It was from reference gene primer amplification that nucleated cell counts were estimated. TCRdb's copy holds only in-frame clones and misses some; the assay was immunoSEQ multiplex PCR. V, J and clone size are taken as reported in that table, and D and trimming were inferred from the DNA itself. The sample has around 360,000 clones, roughly 86% seen once. Germline CDR1 reads MNHEY; CDR2 reads SMNVEV (reference sequence). The germline V and J ends were trimmed by 5 bases and 2 bases, with 18 bases remaining between them. This CDR3 has 16 residues. V usage is TRBV27 and J usage is TRBJ1-1; D remains ambiguous. Sequencing was performed on PBMCs or T cells enriched from blood (not recorded which). This TCR derives from a man aged 35 to 55 in a cohort exposed to, infected with or recovered from COVID-19 (not recorded which). The CDR3: CASSTWASGENTEAFF. CDR3 bases: TGTGCCAGCAGTACGTGGGCCTCCGGGGAAAACACTGAAGCTTTCTTT.